This T cell receptor beta chain was identified in a study of CD8 T cells in Susac syndrome (dated by TCRdb to the late 2010s). Some background on the complete study: Whether CD8+ T cell activation and differentiation in Susac syndrome was antigen driven was tested using repertoire sequencing. Overall study results and their limits: The study acknowledged that relatively few individuals were included in the TCR sequencing and HLA analysis.

RNA was extracted using the RNeasy kit, and roughly 0.5 to 1 microgram was reverse transcribed with random hexamers. The immunoSEQ multiplex PCR assay, which covers 54 Vbeta and 13 Jbeta segments, was used to amplify TCR beta CDR3 regions. Bias from PCR amplification was corrected by using a synthetic template baseline for primer optimization and for computational correction. In the original analysis: Reads were assigned to V, D and J genes according to IMGT and analyzed in immunoSEQ Analyzer, with only productive sequences retained. Clonality was calculated as one minus the Shannon entropy normalized by log2 of the number of productive unique sequences. For each patient and control, public and private clones were evaluated within the 100 most prevalent clones. Clones were defined as Susac-specific if absent from the healthy and MS cohorts, from around 1,100 published viral clones and from other ImmuneACCESS disease sequences. Using fastp trimming at Q25 and MiXCR clonotype assembly, TCRdb reanalyzed the public sequencing data and kept in-frame beta chains. CDR3 protein sequences are deduplicated, and each keeps its most common genes and DNA. These V and J calls originate from TCRdb's pipeline instead of the authors' own analysis. The sample includes some 130,000 distinct CDR3 sequences, with approximately 94% observed a single time. The ten largest clones take up around 0.12% of the sample.

V drops 10 bases and J drops 2 bases, leaving 15 bases in between. There are 13 amino acids in the CDR3, from cysteine to phenylalanine inclusive. Only the CDR3 region is kept as DNA, spanning 39 bases read in frame from base 1. CDR1 and CDR2 are drawn from the germline V gene: SGHVS, FQNEAQ. Peripheral blood CD8+ and CD4+ T cells from healthy donors, Susac syndrome patients and multiple sclerosis patients were profiled using high-throughput TCR beta sequencing. Treatment-naive patients with stable or active relapsing-remitting disease fulfilling revised McDonald criteria were used as multiple sclerosis controls. Bulk CD8+ and CD4+ T cells were purified by magnetic negative isolation, whereas CD8+ TEMRA cells were enriched by FACS. Blood was drawn into EDTA tubes, processed within 24 hours, and PBMCs were isolated by density gradient centrifugation. PBMCs intended for TCR sequencing were frozen in liquid nitrogen and were later thawed in a 37 degrees C water bath. Purity of sorted or isolated CD4+, CD8+ and CD8+ TEMRA cells was at least 90%.

With respect to this clonotype: Its antigen target is currently unknown. No per-base quality is available; no much larger clone lies one base away.

The chain joins TRBV7-8 to TRBJ2-7; no D gene call is confident. This sequence originates from a human donor with multiple sclerosis. Sequencing input: CD4+ T cells from PBMCs. This receptor has the CDR3 CAIEADEAYEQYF. The DNA sequence is as follows: TGTGCCATAGAGGCAGACGAGGCCTACGAGCAGTACTTC.